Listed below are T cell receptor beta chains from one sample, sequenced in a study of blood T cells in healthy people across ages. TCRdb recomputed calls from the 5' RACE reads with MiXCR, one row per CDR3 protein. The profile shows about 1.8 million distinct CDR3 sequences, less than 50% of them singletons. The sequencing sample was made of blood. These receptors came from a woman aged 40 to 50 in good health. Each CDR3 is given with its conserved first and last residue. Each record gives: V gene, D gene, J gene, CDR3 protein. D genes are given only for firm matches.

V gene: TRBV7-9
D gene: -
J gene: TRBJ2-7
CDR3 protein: CASSLAEDPFYEQYF

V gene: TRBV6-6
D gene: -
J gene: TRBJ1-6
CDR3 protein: CAGRQANNSPLHF

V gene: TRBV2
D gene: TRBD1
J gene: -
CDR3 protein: CASSRQGALETQYF

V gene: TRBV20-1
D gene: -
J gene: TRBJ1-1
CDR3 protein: CSARDRTEGFEAFF

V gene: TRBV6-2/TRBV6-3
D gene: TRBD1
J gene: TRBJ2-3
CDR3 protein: CASSTRDRAGTDTQYF

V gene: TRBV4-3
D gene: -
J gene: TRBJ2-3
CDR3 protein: CASSQGGYDTQYF

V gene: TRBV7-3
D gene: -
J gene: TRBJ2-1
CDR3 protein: CASSSATYNEQFF

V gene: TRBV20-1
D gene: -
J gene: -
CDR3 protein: CSARGSVGQETQYF

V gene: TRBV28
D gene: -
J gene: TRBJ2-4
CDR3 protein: CASRLSPGIQYF

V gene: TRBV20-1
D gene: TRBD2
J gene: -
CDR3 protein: CSAPWTSREETQYF

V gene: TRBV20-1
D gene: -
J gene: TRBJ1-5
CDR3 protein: CSARALNSNQPQHF

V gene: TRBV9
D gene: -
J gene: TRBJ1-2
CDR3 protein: CASSVETDHGYTF

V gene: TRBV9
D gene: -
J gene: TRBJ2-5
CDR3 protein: CASSPQRGFQETQYF

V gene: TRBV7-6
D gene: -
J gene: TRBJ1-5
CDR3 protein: CASSPFGGANQPQHF

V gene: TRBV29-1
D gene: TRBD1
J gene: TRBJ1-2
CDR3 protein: CSVGKGTASPHGYTF

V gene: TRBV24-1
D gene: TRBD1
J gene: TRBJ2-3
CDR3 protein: CATSEQQGAKDTQYF

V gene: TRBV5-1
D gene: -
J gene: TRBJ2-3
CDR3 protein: CASSLGPPTADTQYF

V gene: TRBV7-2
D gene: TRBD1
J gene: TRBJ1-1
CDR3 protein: CASSLVGVGRQGEAFF

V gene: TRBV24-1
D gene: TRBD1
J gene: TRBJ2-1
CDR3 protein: CATSDSGQSSAREQFF

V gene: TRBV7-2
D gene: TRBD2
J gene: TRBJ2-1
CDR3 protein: CASSLERASGVYNEQFF

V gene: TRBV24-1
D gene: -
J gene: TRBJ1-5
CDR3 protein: CATSEAGPHQPQHF

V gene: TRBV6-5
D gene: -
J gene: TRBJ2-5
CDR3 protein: CATASAQETQYF

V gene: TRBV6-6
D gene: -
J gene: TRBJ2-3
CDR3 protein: CASSFPRRGASTDTQYF

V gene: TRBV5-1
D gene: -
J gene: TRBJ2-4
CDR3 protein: CASSARGSIGNIQYF

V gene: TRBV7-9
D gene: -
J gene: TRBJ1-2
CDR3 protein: CASSARDGGNYGYTF

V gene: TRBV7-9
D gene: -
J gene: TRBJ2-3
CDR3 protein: CASSFRRGDGHGTDTQYF

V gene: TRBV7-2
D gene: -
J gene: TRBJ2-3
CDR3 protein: CASSLGGGSDTQYF

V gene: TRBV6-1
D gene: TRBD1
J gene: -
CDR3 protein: CASSDSWTGSSRWETQYF

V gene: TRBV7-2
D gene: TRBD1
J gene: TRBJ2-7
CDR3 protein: CASSPDRTASDEQYF

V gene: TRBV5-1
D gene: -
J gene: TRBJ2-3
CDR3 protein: CASSPPPDTDTQYF

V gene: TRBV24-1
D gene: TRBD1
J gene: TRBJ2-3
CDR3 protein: CATSDLQGQGTDTQYF

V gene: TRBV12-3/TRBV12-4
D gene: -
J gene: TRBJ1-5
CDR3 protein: CASSLQGSQPQHF

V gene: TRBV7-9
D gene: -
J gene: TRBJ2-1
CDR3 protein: CASSLVLLDYNEQFF

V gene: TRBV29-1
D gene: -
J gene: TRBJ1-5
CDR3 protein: CSVEYSSNQPQHF

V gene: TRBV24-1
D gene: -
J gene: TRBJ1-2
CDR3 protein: CATSDPTGPGGYTF

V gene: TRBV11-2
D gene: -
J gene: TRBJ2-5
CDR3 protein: CASSRGGGGQQETQYF

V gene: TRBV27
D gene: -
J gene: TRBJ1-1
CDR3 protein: CASSSTRGNSEAFF

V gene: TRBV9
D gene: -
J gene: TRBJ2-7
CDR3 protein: CASSAGGLKQYF

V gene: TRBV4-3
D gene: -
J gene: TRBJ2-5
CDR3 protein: CASSQVGLQETQYF

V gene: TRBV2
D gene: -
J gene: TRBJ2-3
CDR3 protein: CASSEAAYTQYF

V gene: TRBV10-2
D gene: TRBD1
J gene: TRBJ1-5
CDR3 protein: CASSDRARGRNQPQHF

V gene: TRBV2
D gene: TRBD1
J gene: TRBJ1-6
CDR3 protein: CASRQGGSSPLHF

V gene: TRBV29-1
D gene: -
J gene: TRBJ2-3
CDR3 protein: CSVFAGSTDTQYF

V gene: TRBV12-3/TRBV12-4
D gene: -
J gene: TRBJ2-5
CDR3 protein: CASSFRSGVARETQYF

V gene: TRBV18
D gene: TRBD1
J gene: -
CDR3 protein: CASSPGQGKKTQYF

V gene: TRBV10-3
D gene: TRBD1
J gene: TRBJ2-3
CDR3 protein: CAIAGTGSADTQYF

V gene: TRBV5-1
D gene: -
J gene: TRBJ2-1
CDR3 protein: CASSETTSRTDEQFF

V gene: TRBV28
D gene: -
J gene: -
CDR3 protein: CASRLGVVETQYF